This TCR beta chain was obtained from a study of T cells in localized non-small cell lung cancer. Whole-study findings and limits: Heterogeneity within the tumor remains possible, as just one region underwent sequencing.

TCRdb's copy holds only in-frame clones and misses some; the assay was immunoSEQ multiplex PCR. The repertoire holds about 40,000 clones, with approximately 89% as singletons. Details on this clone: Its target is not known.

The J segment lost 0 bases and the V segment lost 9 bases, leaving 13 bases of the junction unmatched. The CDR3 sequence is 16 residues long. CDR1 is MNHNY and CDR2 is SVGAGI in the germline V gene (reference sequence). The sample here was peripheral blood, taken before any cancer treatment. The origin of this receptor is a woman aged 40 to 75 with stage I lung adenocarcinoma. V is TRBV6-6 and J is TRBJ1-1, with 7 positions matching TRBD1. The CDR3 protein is CARQSRDSVLNTEAFF. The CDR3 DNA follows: TGTGCCAGGCAATCTCGGGACAGCGTATTGAACACTGAAGCTTTCTTT.